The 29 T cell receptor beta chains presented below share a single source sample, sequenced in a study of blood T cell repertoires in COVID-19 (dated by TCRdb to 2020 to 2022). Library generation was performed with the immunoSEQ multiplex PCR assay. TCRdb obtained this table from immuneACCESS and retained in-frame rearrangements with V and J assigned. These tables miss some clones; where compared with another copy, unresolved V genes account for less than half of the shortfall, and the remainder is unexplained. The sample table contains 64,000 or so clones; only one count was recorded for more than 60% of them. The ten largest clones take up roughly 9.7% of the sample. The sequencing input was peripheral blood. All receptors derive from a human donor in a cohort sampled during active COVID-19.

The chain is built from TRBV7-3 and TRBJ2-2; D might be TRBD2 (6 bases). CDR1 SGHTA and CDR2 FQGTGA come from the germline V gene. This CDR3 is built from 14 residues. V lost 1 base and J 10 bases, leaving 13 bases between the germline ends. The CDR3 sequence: CASSLNAWGEELFF. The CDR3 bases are TGTGCCAGCAGCTTAAACGCCTGGGGGGAGGAGCTGTTTTTT. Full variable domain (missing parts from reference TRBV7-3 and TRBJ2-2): GAGVSQTPSNKVTEKGKYVELRCDPISGHTALYWYRQSLGQGPEFLIYFQGTGAADDSGLPNDRFFAVRPEGSVSTLKIQRTERGDSAVYLCASSLNAWGEELFFGEGSRLTVL.

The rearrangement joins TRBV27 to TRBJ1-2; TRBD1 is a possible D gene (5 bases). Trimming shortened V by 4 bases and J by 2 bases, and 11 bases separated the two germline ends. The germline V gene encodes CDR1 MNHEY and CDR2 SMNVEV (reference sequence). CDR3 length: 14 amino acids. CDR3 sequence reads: CASSSPTENYGYTF. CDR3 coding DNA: TGTGCCAGCAGTTCCCCGACAGAAAACTATGGCTACACCTTC.

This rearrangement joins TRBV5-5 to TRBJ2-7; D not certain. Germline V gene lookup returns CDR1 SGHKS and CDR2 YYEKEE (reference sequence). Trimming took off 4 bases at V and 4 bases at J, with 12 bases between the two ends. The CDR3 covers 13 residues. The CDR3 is CASSRIAVYEQYF. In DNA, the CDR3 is TGTGCCAGCAGCAGAATAGCAGTATACGAGCAGTACTTC.

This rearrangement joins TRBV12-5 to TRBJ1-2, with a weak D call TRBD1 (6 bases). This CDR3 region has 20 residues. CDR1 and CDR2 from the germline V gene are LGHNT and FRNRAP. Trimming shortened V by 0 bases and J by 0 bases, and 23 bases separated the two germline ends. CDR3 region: CASGLVPHRVSPKANYGYTF. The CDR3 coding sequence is TGTGCTAGTGGTTTGGTACCCCACAGGGTAAGTCCGAAAGCTAACTATGGCTACACCTTC.

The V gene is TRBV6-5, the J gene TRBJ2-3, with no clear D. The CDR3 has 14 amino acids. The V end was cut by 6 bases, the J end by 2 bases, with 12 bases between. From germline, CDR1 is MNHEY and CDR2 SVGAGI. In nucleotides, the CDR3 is TGTGCCAGCAGGGCCTCGGGTTTCACAGATACGCAGTATTTT. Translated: CASRASGFTDTQYF.

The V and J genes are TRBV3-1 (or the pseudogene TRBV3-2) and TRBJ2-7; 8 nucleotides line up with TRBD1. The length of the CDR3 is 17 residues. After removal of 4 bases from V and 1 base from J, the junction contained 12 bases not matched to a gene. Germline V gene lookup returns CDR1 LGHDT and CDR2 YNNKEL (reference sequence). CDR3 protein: CASSRLNRDRGSYEQYF. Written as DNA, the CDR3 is TGTGCCAGCAGCCGCCTCAACCGAGACAGGGGTTCCTACGAGCAGTACTTC.

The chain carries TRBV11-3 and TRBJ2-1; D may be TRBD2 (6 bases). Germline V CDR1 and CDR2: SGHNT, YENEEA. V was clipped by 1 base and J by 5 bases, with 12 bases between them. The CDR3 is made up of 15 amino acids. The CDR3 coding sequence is TGTGCCAGCAGCTTAGGTCTAGCGATCGACAATGAGCAGTTCTTC. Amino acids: CASSLGLAIDNEQFF. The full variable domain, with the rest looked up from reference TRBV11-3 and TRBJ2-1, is EAGVVQSPRYKIIEKKQPVAFWCNPISGHNTLYWYLQNLGQGPELLIRYENEEAVDDSQLPKDRFSAERLKGVDSTLKIQPAELGDSAVYLCASSLGLAIDNEQFFGPGTRLTVL.

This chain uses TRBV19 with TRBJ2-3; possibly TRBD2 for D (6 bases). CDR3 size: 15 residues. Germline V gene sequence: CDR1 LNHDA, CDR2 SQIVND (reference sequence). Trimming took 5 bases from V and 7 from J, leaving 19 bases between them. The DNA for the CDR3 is TGTGCCAGTAGTCTACTGTCGGGAGACGTTAATACGCAGTATTTT. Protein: CASSLLSGDVNTQYF.

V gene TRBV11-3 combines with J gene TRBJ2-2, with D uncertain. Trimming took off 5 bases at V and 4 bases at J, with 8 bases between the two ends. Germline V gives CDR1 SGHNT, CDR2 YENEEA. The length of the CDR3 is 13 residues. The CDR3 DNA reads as TGTGCCAGCAGCCCTAGGTCCACCGGGGAGCTGTTTTTT. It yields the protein CASSPRSTGELFF.

The CDR3 here is CASSPQGIGQDEQFF. In DNA, the CDR3 is TGTGCCAGCAGTCCGCAGGGGATCGGGCAGGATGAGCAGTTCTTC. The chain combines TRBV6-5 with TRBJ2-1; D possibly corresponds to TRBD1 (6 bases). This CDR3 spans 15 amino acids. Germline V lookup: CDR1 MNHEY, CDR2 SVGAGI. V lost 5 bases, J lost 8 bases, and 19 bases lay in between.

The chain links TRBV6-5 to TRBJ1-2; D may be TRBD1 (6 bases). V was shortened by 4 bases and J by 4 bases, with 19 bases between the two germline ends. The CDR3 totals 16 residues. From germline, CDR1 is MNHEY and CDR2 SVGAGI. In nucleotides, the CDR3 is TGTGCCAGCAGTTCCATCGGGACACCCGAAAGCTATGGCTACACCTTC. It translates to CASSSIGTPESYGYTF.

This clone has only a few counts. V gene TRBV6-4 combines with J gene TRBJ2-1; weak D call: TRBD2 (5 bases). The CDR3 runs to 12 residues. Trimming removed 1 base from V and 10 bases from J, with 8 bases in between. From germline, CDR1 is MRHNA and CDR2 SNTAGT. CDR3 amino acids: CASSDFRGEQFF. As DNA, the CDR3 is TGTGCCAGCAGTGACTTCCGGGGAGAGCAGTTCTTC.

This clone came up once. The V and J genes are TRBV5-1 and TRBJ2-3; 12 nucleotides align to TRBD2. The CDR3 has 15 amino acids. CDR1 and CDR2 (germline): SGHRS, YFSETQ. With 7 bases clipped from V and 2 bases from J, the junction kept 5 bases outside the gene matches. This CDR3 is CASGTSGRSTDTQYF. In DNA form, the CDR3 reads TGCGCCAGCGGCACTAGCGGGAGGTCCACAGATACGCAGTATTTT.

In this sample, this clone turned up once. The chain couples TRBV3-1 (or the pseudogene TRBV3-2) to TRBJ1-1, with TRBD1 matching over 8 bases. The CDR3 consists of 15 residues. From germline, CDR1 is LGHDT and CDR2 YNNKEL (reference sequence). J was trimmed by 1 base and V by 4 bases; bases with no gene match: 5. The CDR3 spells CASSLRTGQNTEAFF. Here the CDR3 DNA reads TGTGCCAGCAGCCTTAGGACAGGGCAGAACACTGAAGCTTTCTTT.

The CDR3 reads CASSLFREGPRNEQFF. DNA of the CDR3: TGTGCCAGCAGCTTATTCCGGGAGGGCCCTCGTAATGAGCAGTTCTTC. The chain links TRBV7-8 to TRBJ2-1; 8 bases fit TRBD2. Germline CDR1 SGHVS, CDR2 FQNEAQ. With 2 bases clipped from V and 7 bases from J, the junction kept 10 bases outside the gene matches. This CDR3 is built from 16 residues.

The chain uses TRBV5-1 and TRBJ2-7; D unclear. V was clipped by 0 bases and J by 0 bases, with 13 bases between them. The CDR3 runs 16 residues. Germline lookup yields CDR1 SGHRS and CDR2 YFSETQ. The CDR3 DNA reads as TGCGCCAGCAGCTTGGGGTTGGCGGAGAACTCCTACGAGCAGTACTTC. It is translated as CASSLGLAENSYEQYF.

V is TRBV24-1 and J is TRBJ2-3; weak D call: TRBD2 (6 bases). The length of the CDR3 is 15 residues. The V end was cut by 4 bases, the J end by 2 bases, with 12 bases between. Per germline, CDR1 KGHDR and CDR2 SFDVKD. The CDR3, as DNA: TGTGCCACCAGTGAGGGCGGGACTCCCACAGATACGCAGTATTTT. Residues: CATSEGGTPTDTQYF.

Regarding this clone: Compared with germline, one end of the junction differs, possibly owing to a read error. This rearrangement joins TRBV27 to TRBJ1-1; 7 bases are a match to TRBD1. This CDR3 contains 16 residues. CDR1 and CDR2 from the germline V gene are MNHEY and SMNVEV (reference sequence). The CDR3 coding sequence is TGTGCCAGCAGTCCCGGACAGGCAAGGTACAACATTGAAGCTTTCTTT. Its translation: CASSPGQARYNIEAFF.

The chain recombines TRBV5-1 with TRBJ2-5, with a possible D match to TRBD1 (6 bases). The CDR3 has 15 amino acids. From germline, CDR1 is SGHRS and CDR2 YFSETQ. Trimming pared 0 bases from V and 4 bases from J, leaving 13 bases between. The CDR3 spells CASSLAALRGETQYF. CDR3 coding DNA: TGCGCCAGCAGCTTGGCTGCACTCAGGGGAGAGACCCAGTACTTC.

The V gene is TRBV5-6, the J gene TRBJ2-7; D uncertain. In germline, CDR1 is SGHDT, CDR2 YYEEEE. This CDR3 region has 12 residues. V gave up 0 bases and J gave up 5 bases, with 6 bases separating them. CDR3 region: CASSLVSNEQYF. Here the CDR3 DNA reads TGTGCCAGCAGCTTGGTTTCCAACGAGCAGTACTTC.

DNA of the CDR3: TGTGCCAGCAGCCTGACGCTTTTTTCGGACAGGTCGGAGACCCAGTACTTC. Encoded protein: CASSLTLFSDRSETQYF. V and J are TRBV7-8 and TRBJ2-5, with TRBD1 matching 7 bases. V shed 5 bases, J shed 5 bases, and the junction held 17 bases outside the gene matches. CDR1 is SGHVS and CDR2 is FQNEAQ in the germline V gene. There are 17 residues in the CDR3.

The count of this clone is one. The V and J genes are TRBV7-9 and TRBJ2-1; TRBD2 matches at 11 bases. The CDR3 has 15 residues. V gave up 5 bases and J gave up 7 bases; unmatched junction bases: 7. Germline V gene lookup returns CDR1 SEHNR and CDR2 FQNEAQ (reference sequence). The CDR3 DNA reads TGTGCCAGCAGCCATACTAGCGGGAGAGTAAATGAGCAGTTCTTC. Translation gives CASSHTSGRVNEQFF.

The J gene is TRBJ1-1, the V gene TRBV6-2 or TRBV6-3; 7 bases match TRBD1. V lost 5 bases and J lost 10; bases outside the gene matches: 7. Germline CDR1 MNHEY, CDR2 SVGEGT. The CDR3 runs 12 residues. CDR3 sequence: CASSIRQGGAFF. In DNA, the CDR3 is TGTGCCAGCAGTATTCGACAGGGAGGAGCTTTCTTT.

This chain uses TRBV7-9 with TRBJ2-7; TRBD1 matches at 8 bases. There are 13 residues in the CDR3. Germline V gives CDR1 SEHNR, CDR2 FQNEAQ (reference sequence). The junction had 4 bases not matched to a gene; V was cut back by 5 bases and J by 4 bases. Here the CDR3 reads CASSPDRAYEQYF. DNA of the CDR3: TGTGCCAGCAGCCCGGACAGGGCTTACGAGCAGTACTTC.

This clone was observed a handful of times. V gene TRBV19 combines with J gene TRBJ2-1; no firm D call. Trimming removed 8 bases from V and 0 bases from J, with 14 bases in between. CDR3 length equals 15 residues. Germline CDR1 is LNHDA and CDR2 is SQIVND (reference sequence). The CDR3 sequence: CASLSRRSSYNEQFF. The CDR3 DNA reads TGTGCCAGTCTTAGCCGCCGGAGCTCCTACAATGAGCAGTTCTTC.

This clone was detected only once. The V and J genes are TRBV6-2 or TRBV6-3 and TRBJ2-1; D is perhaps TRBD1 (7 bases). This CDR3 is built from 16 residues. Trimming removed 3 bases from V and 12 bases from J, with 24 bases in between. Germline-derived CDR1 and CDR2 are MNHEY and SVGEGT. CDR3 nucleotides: TGTGCCAGCAGTTATTTTCTGCCCAATGACCAGGGGGGGCAGTTCTTC. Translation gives CASSYFLPNDQGGQFF.

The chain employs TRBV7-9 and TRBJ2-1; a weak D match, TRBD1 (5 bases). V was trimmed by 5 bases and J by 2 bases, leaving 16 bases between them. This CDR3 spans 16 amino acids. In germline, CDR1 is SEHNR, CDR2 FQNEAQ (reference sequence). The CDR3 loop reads CASSGDSLGTYNEQFF. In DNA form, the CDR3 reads TGTGCCAGCAGCGGAGACAGTCTTGGAACCTACAATGAGCAGTTCTTC. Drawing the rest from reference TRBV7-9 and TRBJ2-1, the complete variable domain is DTGVSQNPRHKITKRGQNVTFRCDPISEHNRLYWYRQTLGQGPEFLTYFQNEAQLEKSRLLSDRFSAERPKGSFSTLEIQRTEQGDSAMYLCASSGDSLGTYNEQFFGPGTRLTVL.

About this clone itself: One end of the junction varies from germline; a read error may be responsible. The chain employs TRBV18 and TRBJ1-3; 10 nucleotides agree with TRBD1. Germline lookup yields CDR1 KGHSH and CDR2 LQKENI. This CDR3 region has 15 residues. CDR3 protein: CASPPGQGSGNTIYF. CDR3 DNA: TGTGCCAGCCCACCGGGACAGGGGTCTGGAAACACCATATATTTT.

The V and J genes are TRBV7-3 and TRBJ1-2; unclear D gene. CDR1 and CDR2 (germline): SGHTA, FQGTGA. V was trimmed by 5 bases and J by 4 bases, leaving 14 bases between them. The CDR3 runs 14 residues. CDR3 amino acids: CASSQKAASYGYTF. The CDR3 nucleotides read TGTGCCAGCAGCCAAAAGGCAGCGAGCTATGGCTACACCTTC. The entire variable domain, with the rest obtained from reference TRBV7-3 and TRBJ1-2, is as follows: GAGVSQTPSNKVTEKGKYVELRCDPISGHTALYWYRQSLGQGPEFLIYFQGTGAADDSGLPNDRFFAVRPEGSVSTLKIQRTERGDSAVYLCASSQKAASYGYTFGSGTRLTVV.